Below are 29 T cell receptor beta chains sequenced from a single sample in a study of shared clonotypes between healthy human individuals. Clones were read by immunoSEQ multiplex PCR, and TCRdb kept only the in-frame ones, dropping some. The data hold some 2,000,000 clones, with about 95% observed a single time. Selected positively for CCR7 and CD45RO-negative, naive CD8 cells excluded terminally differentiated effector memory CD45RA+ cells. Sequencing input: naive CD8+ T cells sorted from blood. These receptor sequences come from a man aged 18 to 30 in good health.

Comment on this clone: The same CDR3 can be traced to other DNA sequences in this sample. The chain carries TRBV6-5 and TRBJ2-3, with 8 bases matching TRBD1. Trimming cost V 0 bases and J 0 bases; bases outside gene matches: 2. Germline V gives CDR1 MNHEY, CDR2 SVGAGI. This CDR3 comprises 16 residues. The CDR3 DNA follows: TGTGCCAGCAGTTACTCTCGGACAGGGAGCACAGATACGCAGTATTTT. Protein: CASSYSRTGSTDTQYF.

This rearrangement joins TRBV27 to TRBJ2-1; D may be TRBD2 (5 bases). This CDR3 spans 14 amino acids. CDR1 and CDR2 (germline): MNHEY, SMNVEV (reference sequence). Between the trimmed V and J ends, which lost 5 bases and 2 bases, there was a span of 10 bases. This chain's CDR3 is CASSPDYPYNEQFF. CDR3 coding DNA: TGTGCCAGCAGTCCTGACTATCCCTACAATGAGCAGTTCTTC.

The chain employs TRBV10-3 and TRBJ2-1; no clear D gene. Trimming took off 0 bases at V and 0 bases at J, with 9 bases between the two ends. Germline V lookup: CDR1 ENHRY, CDR2 SYGVKD. The CDR3 totals 16 residues. The CDR3 DNA is TGTGCCATCAGTGAGTCGGTCCCGAGCTCCTACAATGAGCAGTTCTTC. It specifies CAISESVPSSYNEQFF.

This sequence joins TRBV2 and TRBJ2-5; 9 nucleotides line up with TRBD1. The CDR3 extends over 16 amino acids. V shed 0 bases, J shed 2 bases, and the junction held 4 bases outside the gene matches. Germline CDR1 is SNHLY and CDR2 is FYNNEI. The CDR3: CASSEALDRGQETQYF. CDR3 bases: TGTGCCAGCAGTGAAGCGCTGGACAGGGGACAAGAGACCCAGTACTTC.

The chain joins TRBV5-1 to TRBJ2-1; 7 bases are shared with TRBD2. V lost 7 bases and J lost 0; bases outside the gene matches: 31. The CDR3 is made up of 23 amino acids. The germline V gene has CDR1 SGHRS and CDR2 YFSETQ. The CDR3 nucleotides are TGCGCCAGCGGTCTCCATCTTGGGTTCGTAGCGGGTCTCGGAGATAGCTCCTACAATGAGCAGTTCTTC. This encodes CASGLHLGFVAGLGDSSYNEQFF.

The chain links TRBV10-3 to TRBJ2-1; D unresolved. Germline CDR1 is ENHRY and CDR2 is SYGVKD. CDR3 size: 12 residues. DNA for the CDR3: TGTGTCGCAGGTGGGCGAGGCAATGAGCAGTTCTTC. Protein: CVAGGRGNEQFF.

The genes are TRBV7-2 and TRBJ1-2; D is unresolved. V lost 5 bases and J 3 bases, leaving 16 bases between the germline ends. The germline V gene has CDR1 SGHTA and CDR2 FQGNSA. The CDR3 is made up of 15 amino acids. The CDR3 DNA reads as TGTGCCAGCAGCCCGAATGGAGTCGATGACTATGGCTACACCTTC. The encoded protein is CASSPNGVDDYGYTF.

The chain is built from TRBV13 and TRBJ2-5; 7 bases match TRBD1. The V and J ends lost 4 bases and 3 bases, in that order; junction bases with no gene match: 14. The CDR3 spans 17 residues. Germline values: CDR1 PRHDT, CDR2 FYEKMQ (reference sequence). CDR3 protein: CASSYIKLLQGEETQYF. CDR3 nucleotides: TGTGCCAGCAGCTATATCAAACTTCTCCAGGGGGAAGAGACCCAGTACTTC.

A word on this clone: Given a much more abundant clone one base away, this may be a read error. The same CDR3 can be traced to other DNA sequences in this sample. The chain has TRBV6-6 and TRBJ2-7; the match to TRBD1 covers 10 bases. The V gene's germline CDR1 is MNHNY and CDR2 SVGAGI (reference sequence). This CDR3 has 14 residues. Trimming at V came to 0 bases and at J to 4 bases, leaving 0 bases not matched to a gene. CDR3: CASSYSDRGYEQYF. The CDR3 coding sequence is TGTGCCAGCAGTTACTCGGACAGGGGGTACGAGCAGTACTTC.

As for this clone: Other nucleotide sequences from this sample produce the same CDR3. The chain links TRBV6-6 to TRBJ2-2; D uncertain. This CDR3 is 13 amino acids long. V lost 5 bases and J lost 1, with 5 bases in between. Germline V gives CDR1 MNHNY, CDR2 SVGAGI (reference sequence). This chain's CDR3 is CASSRVNTGELFF. The CDR3 nucleotides are TGTGCCAGCAGTAGGGTGAACACCGGGGAGCTGTTTTTT.

The gene calls are TRBV18 and TRBJ2-7; D uncertain. Trimming removed 0 bases from V and 0 bases from J, with 6 bases in between. Germline V gene data show CDR1 as KGHSH and CDR2 as LQKENI. The CDR3 has 14 residues. The CDR3 coding sequence is TGTGCCAGCTCACCACCGCCTCCCTCCTACGAGCAGTACTTC. Amino acid sequence: CASSPPPPSYEQYF.

This clone was picked up one time. V and J are TRBV28 and TRBJ2-2; 9 bases are shared with TRBD1. J lost 7 bases, V lost 3 bases, and 9 bases had no gene match. The length of the CDR3 is 16 residues. Germline V gene lookup returns CDR1 MDHEN and CDR2 SYDVKM. CDR3 sequence reads: CASSFLTGGSIGELFF. The CDR3, as DNA: TGTGCCAGCAGTTTCTTGACAGGGGGTAGTATCGGGGAGCTGTTTTTT.

The rearrangement joins TRBV27 to TRBJ1-6, with a tentative D call TRBD1 (6 bases). This CDR3 is built from 13 residues. CDR1 is MNHEY and CDR2 is SMNVEV in the germline V gene (reference sequence). Trimming stripped 8 bases from V and 9 bases from J, with 14 bases between. Here the CDR3 reads CASGEGGGSPLHF. The CDR3 region has the DNA TGTGCCAGCGGTGAAGGGGGAGGTTCACCCCTCCACTTT.

The gene calls are TRBV5-4 and TRBJ2-7; 11 nucleotides line up with TRBD2. The V and J ends lost 4 bases and 1 base, in that order; junction bases with no gene match: 1. The CDR3 spans 14 residues. In germline, CDR1 is SGHNT, CDR2 YYREEE (reference sequence). The CDR3 region is CASSRLAGSYEQYF. As DNA, the CDR3 is TGTGCCAGCAGCCGACTAGCGGGATCCTACGAGCAGTACTTC.

The chain combines TRBV6-5 with TRBJ1-6; 7 nucleotides line up with TRBD1. CDR1 and CDR2 from the germline V gene are MNHEY and SVGAGI. The CDR3 has 14 amino acids. Trimming removed 4 bases from V and 8 bases from J; junction bases left unmatched: 5. CDR3 DNA: TGTGCCAGCAGTTCCGGGACAGTCTATTCACCCCTCCACTTT. This codes for CASSSGTVYSPLHF.

As to this clone: Mismatch with germline at one junction end may stem from a read error. This sequence joins TRBV10-3 and TRBJ1-2; no firm D call. Germline assignment: CDR1 ENHRY and CDR2 SYGVKD. The CDR3 totals 12 residues. The CDR3, as DNA: TGTGCCATCACTGAGCCGGGGTATGGCTACACCTTC. Protein: CAITEPGYGYTF.

This clone showed up just once. V and J are TRBV10-2 and TRBJ2-3; D not resolved. This CDR3 comprises 16 residues. V dropped 5 bases and J dropped 0 bases, with 15 bases sitting between them. CDR1 is WSHSY and CDR2 is SAAADI in the germline V gene. Here the CDR3 reads CASSLVGPPSTDTQYF. The CDR3 nucleotides are TGCGCCAGCAGTTTAGTCGGCCCCCCTAGCACAGATACGCAGTATTTT.

Comments on this clone: Other DNA sequences in the sample encode the same CDR3. This chain connects TRBV9 to TRBJ1-2; perhaps TRBD1 as D (5 bases). Looked up from germline, CDR1 is SGDLS and CDR2 is YYNGEE. The CDR3 has 14 amino acids. The V and J ends lost 0 bases and 4 bases respectively, with 10 bases between them. In nucleotides, the CDR3 is TGTGCCAGCAGCGTAGGAGCAGGGACCTATGGCTACACCTTC. This encodes CASSVGAGTYGYTF.

The chain links TRBV6-6 to TRBJ1-1; D call uncertain. V was clipped by 7 bases and J by 5 bases, with 11 bases between them. The CDR3 runs to 12 residues. CDR1 is MNHNY and CDR2 is SVGAGI in the germline V gene (reference sequence). The CDR3 loop is CASTNQETEAFF. The CDR3 nucleotides are TGTGCCAGCACAAACCAAGAAACTGAAGCTTTCTTT.

V and J are TRBV4-3 and TRBJ1-6, with D perhaps matching TRBD1 (5 bases). V lost 2 bases and J 9 bases, leaving 14 bases between the germline ends. Per germline, CDR1 LGHNA and CDR2 YSLEER. The CDR3 totals 15 residues. The CDR3: CASSQSLGVSSPLHF. CDR3 DNA: TGCGCCAGCAGCCAAAGTTTAGGGGTTAGTTCACCCCTCCACTTT.

The chain employs TRBV2 and TRBJ2-3; unclear D gene. Trimming cost V 2 bases and J 1 base, with 7 bases left between them. The CDR3 loop spans 14 amino acids. Germline V lookup: CDR1 SNHLY, CDR2 FYNNEI. The chain's CDR3 is CASSEWVGTDTQYF. The CDR3 nucleotides read TGTGCCAGCAGTGAATGGGTCGGCACAGATACGCAGTATTTT.

The chain recombines TRBV27 with TRBJ2-2, with 14 bases aligning to TRBD2. Trimming took 6 bases from V and 6 from J; bases not matched to a gene: 9. CDR1 and CDR2 (germline): MNHEY, SMNVEV (reference sequence). The length of the CDR3 is 17 residues. The CDR3, as DNA: TGTGCCAGCAGAAAGGGACTAGCGGGAGTCGGGGCCGGGGAGCTGTTTTTT. The encoded protein is CASRKGLAGVGAGELFF.

The chain recombines TRBV2 with TRBJ2-3; D gene uncertain. CDR1 and CDR2 (germline): SNHLY, FYNNEI. The CDR3 has 12 residues. V was trimmed by 4 bases and J by 3 bases, leaving 5 bases between them. The CDR3 DNA reads TGTGCCAGCAGTGCATTTACAGATACGCAGTATTTT. Its protein is CASSAFTDTQYF.

The chain recombines TRBV27 with TRBJ2-1; 8 bases fit TRBD2. V shed 6 bases, J shed 9 bases, and the junction held 10 bases outside the gene matches. Per germline, CDR1 MNHEY and CDR2 SMNVEV (reference sequence). The CDR3 consists of 14 residues. In DNA form, the CDR3 reads TGTGCCAGCAGGGTCGGGGGGGCCTTGGGTGAGCAGTTCTTC. Protein: CASRVGGALGEQFF.

The chain is built from TRBV28 and TRBJ1-6; D is possibly TRBD1 (5 bases). Trimming cost V 2 bases and J 9 bases, with 8 bases left between them. The length of the CDR3 is 13 residues. From germline, CDR1 is MDHEN and CDR2 SYDVKM. The CDR3, as DNA: TGTGCCAGCAGTTTACTCAGGGCTTCACCCCTCCACTTT. Amino acids: CASSLLRASPLHF.

This rearrangement joins TRBV9 to TRBJ2-7; 7 bases are a match to TRBD2. Germline values: CDR1 SGDLS, CDR2 YYNGEE. CDR3 size: 14 residues. Trimming removed 3 bases from V and 0 bases from J; junction bases left unmatched: 3. The CDR3 sequence: CASSGGSRSYEQYF. For the CDR3, the DNA is TGTGCCAGCAGCGGCGGGAGTCGCTCCTACGAGCAGTACTTC.

The V and J genes are TRBV11-3 and TRBJ2-2, with 7 bases identical to TRBD1. V lost 3 bases and J lost 2; bases outside the gene matches: 3. Germline CDR1 SGHNT, CDR2 YENEEA. This CDR3 is built from 15 residues. The CDR3 here is CASSLYRGNTGELFF. As DNA, the CDR3 is TGTGCCAGCAGCTTGTACAGGGGAAACACCGGGGAGCTGTTTTTT.

The J gene is TRBJ2-7, the V gene TRBV6-5, with TRBD2 matching over 12 bases. This CDR3 comprises 14 residues. The junction had 7 bases not matched to a gene; V was cut back by 8 bases and J by 5 bases. CDR1 is MNHEY and CDR2 is SVGAGI in the germline V gene. CDR3 sequence: CASRTSGTSDEQYF. The CDR3 nucleotides are TGTGCCAGCCGGACTAGCGGGACTTCAGACGAGCAGTACTTC.

The chain carries TRBV5-1 and TRBJ1-2; maybe TRBD1 (6 bases). Between the trimmed V and J ends, which lost 4 bases and 5 bases, there was a span of 9 bases. The CDR3 runs 12 residues. Germline CDR1 and CDR2: SGHRS and YFSETQ. The chain's CDR3 is CASSTGTYGYTF. CDR3 coding DNA: TGCGCCAGCAGCACAGGGACTTATGGCTACACCTTC.